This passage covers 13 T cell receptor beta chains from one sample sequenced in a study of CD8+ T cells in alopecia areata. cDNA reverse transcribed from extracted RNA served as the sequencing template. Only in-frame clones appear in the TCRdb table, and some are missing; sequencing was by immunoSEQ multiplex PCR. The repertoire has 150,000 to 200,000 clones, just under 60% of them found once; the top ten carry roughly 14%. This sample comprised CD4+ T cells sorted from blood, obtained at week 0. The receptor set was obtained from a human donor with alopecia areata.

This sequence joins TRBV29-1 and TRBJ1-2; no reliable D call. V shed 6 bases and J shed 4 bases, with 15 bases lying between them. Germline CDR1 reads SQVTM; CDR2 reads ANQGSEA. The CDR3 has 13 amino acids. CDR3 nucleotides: TGCAGCGTACGAGTGGACGGATCCTATGGCTACACCTTC. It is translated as CSVRVDGSYGYTF.

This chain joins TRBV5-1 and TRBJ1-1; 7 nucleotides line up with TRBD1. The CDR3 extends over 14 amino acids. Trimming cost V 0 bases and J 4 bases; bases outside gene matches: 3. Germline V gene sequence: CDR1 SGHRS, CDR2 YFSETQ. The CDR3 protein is CASSLDRGSTEAFF. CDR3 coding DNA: TGCGCCAGCAGCTTGGACAGGGGTAGCACTGAAGCTTTCTTT.

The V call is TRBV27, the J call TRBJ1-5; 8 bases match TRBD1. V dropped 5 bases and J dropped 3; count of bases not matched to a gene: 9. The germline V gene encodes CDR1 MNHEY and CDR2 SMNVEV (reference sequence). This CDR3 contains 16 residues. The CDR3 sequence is CASSPRTGTINQPQHF. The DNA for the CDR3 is TGTGCCAGCAGTCCAAGGACAGGGACTATCAATCAGCCCCAGCATTTT.

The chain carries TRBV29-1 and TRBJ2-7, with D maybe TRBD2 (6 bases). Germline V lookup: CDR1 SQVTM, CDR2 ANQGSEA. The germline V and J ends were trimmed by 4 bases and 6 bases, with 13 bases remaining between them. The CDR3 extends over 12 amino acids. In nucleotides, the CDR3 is TGCAGCGTTGGGGGTCTAGCGCGCGAGCAGTACTTC. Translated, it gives CSVGGLAREQYF.

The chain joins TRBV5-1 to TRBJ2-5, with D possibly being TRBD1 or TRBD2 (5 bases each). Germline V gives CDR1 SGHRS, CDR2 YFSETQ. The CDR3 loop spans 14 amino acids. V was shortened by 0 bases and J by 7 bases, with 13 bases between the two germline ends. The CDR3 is CASSLAARDGTQYF. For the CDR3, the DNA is TGCGCCAGCAGCTTGGCCGCCAGGGACGGGACCCAGTACTTC.

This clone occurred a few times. The CDR3 DNA reads as TGCGCCAGCAGCCAGACCCCTGACGGGACCCAGTACTTC. Its protein is CASSQTPDGTQYF. The V gene is TRBV4-1, the J gene TRBJ2-5; D gene unclear. From germline, CDR1 is MGHRA and CDR2 YSYEKL. The ends were cut back, 3 bases at V and 7 bases at J, with 12 bases in the middle. The length of the CDR3 is 13 residues.

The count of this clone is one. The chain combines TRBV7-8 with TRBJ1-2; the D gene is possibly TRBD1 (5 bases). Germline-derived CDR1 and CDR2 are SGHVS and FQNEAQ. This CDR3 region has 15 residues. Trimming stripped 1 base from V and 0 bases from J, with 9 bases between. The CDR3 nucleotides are TGTGCCAGCAGCTTAGGGACACCGGCTAACTATGGCTACACCTTC. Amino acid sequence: CASSLGTPANYGYTF.

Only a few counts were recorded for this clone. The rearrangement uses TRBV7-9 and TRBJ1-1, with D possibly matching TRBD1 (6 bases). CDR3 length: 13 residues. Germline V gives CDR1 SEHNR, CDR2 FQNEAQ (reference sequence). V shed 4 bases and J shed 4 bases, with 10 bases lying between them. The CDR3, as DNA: TGTGCCAGCAGCTGGGACACGACCACTGAAGCTTTCTTT. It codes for CASSWDTTTEAFF.

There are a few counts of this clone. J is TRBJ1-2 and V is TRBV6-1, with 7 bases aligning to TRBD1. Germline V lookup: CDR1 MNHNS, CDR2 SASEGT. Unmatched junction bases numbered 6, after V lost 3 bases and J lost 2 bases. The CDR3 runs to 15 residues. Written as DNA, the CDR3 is TGTGCCAGCAGTGATCCGAGGACAGGCAACTATGGCTACACCTTC. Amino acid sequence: CASSDPRTGNYGYTF.

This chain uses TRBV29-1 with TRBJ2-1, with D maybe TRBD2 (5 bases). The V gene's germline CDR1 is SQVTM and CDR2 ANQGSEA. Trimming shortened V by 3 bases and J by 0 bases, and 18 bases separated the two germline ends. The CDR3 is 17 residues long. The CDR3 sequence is CSVDAPLFGSSYNEQFF. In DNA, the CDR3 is TGCAGCGTTGATGCCCCCCTATTTGGGAGCTCCTACAATGAGCAGTTCTTC.

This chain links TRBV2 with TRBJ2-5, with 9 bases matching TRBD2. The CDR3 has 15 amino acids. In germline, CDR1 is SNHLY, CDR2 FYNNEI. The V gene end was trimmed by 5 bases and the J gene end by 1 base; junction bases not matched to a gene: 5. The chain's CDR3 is CASSTAGGIQETQYF. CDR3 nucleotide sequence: TGTGCCAGCAGTACCGCGGGAGGGATCCAAGAGACCCAGTACTTC. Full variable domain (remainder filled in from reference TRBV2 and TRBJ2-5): EPEVTQTPSHQVTQMGQEVILRCVPISNHLYFYWYRQILGQKVEFLVSFYNNEISEKSEIFDDQFSVERPDGSNFTLKIRSTKLEDSAMYFCASSTAGGIQETQYFGPGTRLLVL.

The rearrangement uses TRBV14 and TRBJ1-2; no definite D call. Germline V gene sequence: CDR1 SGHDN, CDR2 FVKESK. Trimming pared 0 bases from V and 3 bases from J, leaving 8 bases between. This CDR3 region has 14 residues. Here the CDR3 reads CASSQDGVDYGYTF. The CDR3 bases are TGTGCCAGCAGCCAAGATGGGGTGGACTATGGCTACACCTTC.

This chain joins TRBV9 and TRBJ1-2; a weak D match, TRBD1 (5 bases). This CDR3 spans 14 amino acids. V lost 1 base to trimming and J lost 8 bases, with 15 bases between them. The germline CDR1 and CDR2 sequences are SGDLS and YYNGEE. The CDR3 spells CASSVSGRQGGYTF. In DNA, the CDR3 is TGTGCCAGCAGCGTATCCGGTCGGCAGGGAGGCTACACCTTC.